Each of the 28 T cell receptor beta chains below was sequenced from the same sample in a study of post-analysis software for immune sequencing data. Study findings and constraints: TRBV5-6, TRBV5-1 and TRBV20-1 belonged to a set of a handful of TRBV segments that were more frequent in patients than controls.

Researchers reported that TCR beta cDNA libraries carried unique molecular identifiers. TCRdb re-analysed the PCR reads in MiXCR, keeping a single row per CDR3 protein. The sample consists of roughly 700,000 distinct CDR3 sequences, roughly 27% of them appearing once. Antigen specificity for these receptors is unknown. Sequencing was done on a sample of blood. Receptor source: a girl aged 5-17 years with multiple sclerosis.

The sample holds a few counts of this clonotype. The rearrangement joins TRBV12-3 or TRBV12-4 to TRBJ2-7; possible D gene TRBD2, 5 bases. Trimming pared 6 bases from V and 2 bases from J, leaving 11 bases between. This CDR3 region has 13 residues. The CDR3 sequence: CASSLTTTYEQYF. The CDR3 region has the DNA TGTGCCAGCAGCCTGACTACAACCTACGAGCAGTACTTC.

The rearrangement uses TRBV28 and TRBJ2-1, with no clear D. Trimming stripped 2 bases from V and 0 bases from J, with 11 bases between. The CDR3 sequence is 16 residues long. The germline CDR1 and CDR2 sequences are MDHEN and SYDVKM. In DNA form, the CDR3 reads TGTGCCAGCAGTTTAGGGATTCCCAGCTCCTACAATGAGCAGTTCTTC. Residues: CASSLGIPSSYNEQFF.

This clonotype was picked up many times. The genes are TRBV12-3 or TRBV12-4 and TRBJ2-7; D may be TRBD2 (6 bases). Trimming took 7 bases from V and 1 from J, leaving 14 bases between them. The CDR3 has 14 amino acids. The CDR3 region has the DNA TGTGCCAGCAAGATGCAGGGAGGATCCTACGAGCAGTACTTC. Its translation is CASKMQGGSYEQYF.

In this sample, this clonotype turned up a few times. The gene calls are TRBV6-2 or TRBV6-3 and TRBJ1-1; maybe TRBD1 (5 bases). V lost 1 base and J 4 bases, leaving 10 bases between the germline ends. Germline values: CDR1 MNHEY, CDR2 SVGEGT. CDR3 length: 14 residues. CDR3 DNA: TGTGCCAGCAGTTACTGGGGGGGAAGCACTGAAGCTTTCTTT. It encodes CASSYWGGSTEAFF.

V is TRBV27 and J is TRBJ1-2; D not certain. CDR3 length: 14 residues. The ends were cut back, 5 bases at V and 2 bases at J, with 12 bases in the middle. Per the germline V gene, CDR1 is MNHEY and CDR2 is SMNVEV (reference sequence). The CDR3 DNA follows: TGTGCCAGCAGTGCCACGTCTTTGAACTATGGCTACACCTTC. Its translation is CASSATSLNYGYTF.

The CDR3 DNA reads as TGTGCCAGTAGTACGACGGGACAGTACACTGAAGCTTTCTTT. Protein: CASSTTGQYTEAFF. The chain joins TRBV19 to TRBJ1-1; TRBD1 matches at 7 bases. This CDR3 comprises 14 residues. The ends lost 4 bases at V and 3 bases at J; junction bases unmatched: 5. Germline CDR1 is LNHDA and CDR2 is SQIVND (reference sequence).

This clonotype was counted between two and nine times. The V call is TRBV29-1, the J call TRBJ2-5; 8 bases agree with TRBD2. There are 15 residues in the CDR3. CDR1 SQVTM and CDR2 ANQGSEA come from the germline V gene. V shed 3 bases, J shed 6 bases, and the junction held 12 bases outside the gene matches. The CDR3 coding sequence is TGCAGCGTTGAGTTTCCAGCGGGAGTTCGGAAGACCCAGTACTTC. Its protein product is CSVEFPAGVRKTQYF.

The chain is built from TRBV7-9 and TRBJ1-2; 11 nucleotides agree with TRBD1. The germline CDR1 and CDR2 sequences are SEHNR and FQNEAQ (reference sequence). The V gene end was trimmed by 7 bases and the J gene end by 4 bases; junction bases not matched to a gene: 11. The CDR3 runs to 16 residues. CDR3 sequence (DNA): TGTGCCAGCAAGTTGGGACAGGGGGTCGGACGCTATGGCTACACCTTC. Translation: CASKLGQGVGRYGYTF.

A few counts support this clonotype. The V and J genes are TRBV6-6 and TRBJ2-1; 9 bases are a match to TRBD2. CDR3 size: 14 residues. Germline V gives CDR1 MNHNY, CDR2 SVGAGI (reference sequence). The ends lost 5 bases at V and 5 bases at J; junction bases unmatched: 4. CDR3 bases: TGTGCCAGCAGTGATCGACTAGCGGACAATGAGCAGTTCTTC. It specifies CASSDRLADNEQFF.

The chain links TRBV20-1 to TRBJ2-5, with D hard to call. The CDR3 consists of 11 residues. V was pared by 0 bases and J by 5 bases, with 4 bases between. The V gene's germline CDR1 is DFQATT and CDR2 SNEGSKA (reference sequence). The CDR3 DNA follows: TGCAGTGCTAGAGATGCGGAGACCCAGTACTTC. Residues: CSARDAETQYF.

This clonotype came up once. The J gene is TRBJ2-2, the V gene TRBV6-2 or TRBV6-3; 8 bases match TRBD2. Germline CDR1 reads MNHEY; CDR2 reads SVGEGT. The CDR3 contains 16 residues. V trimming: 6 bases; J trimming: 4 bases; junction bases outside the gene matches: 10. The CDR3 DNA is TGTGCCAGCAGCAATCTTAGCGGGATAATCACCGGGGAGCTGTTTTTT. This encodes CASSNLSGIITGELFF.

The chain is built from TRBV4-1 and TRBJ2-3, with D possibly called TRBD1 or TRBD2 (5 bases each). Trimming took off 4 bases at V and 6 bases at J, with 14 bases between the two ends. Germline assignment: CDR1 MGHRA and CDR2 YSYEKL. The CDR3 runs to 14 residues. CDR3 loop: CASSRGDEIDTQYF. Written as DNA, the CDR3 is TGCGCCAGCAGCCGAGGGGACGAAATTGATACGCAGTATTTT.

The V and J genes are TRBV6-5 and TRBJ1-6, with TRBD1 matching over 9 bases. This CDR3 is built from 15 residues. V lost 0 bases and J lost 8; bases outside the gene matches: 2. The germline V gene encodes CDR1 MNHEY and CDR2 SVGAGI. As DNA, the CDR3 is TGTGCCAGCAGTTACTCGGGACAGGGTGATTCACCCCTCCACTTT. This codes for CASSYSGQGDSPLHF.

The chain has TRBV9 and TRBJ1-1; D gene ambiguous. V gave up 4 bases and J gave up 0 bases, with 7 bases separating them. This CDR3 region has 13 residues. Germline V lookup: CDR1 SGDLS, CDR2 YYNGEE. CDR3 DNA: TGTGCCAGCAGCTCTCACATGAACACTGAAGCTTTCTTT. The encoded protein is CASSSHMNTEAFF.

The chain joins TRBV5-1 to TRBJ1-5; 7 bases fit TRBD1. Germline V gene lookup returns CDR1 SGHRS and CDR2 YFSETQ. V was pared by 4 bases and J by 2 bases, with 9 bases of the junction left unmatched. This CDR3 region has 16 residues. CDR3 DNA sequence: TGCGCCAGCAGCCCGGGATGGGACAGTGGCAATCAGCCCCAGCATTTT. It specifies CASSPGWDSGNQPQHF.

Only a few counts were recorded for this clonotype. The chain combines TRBV20-1 with TRBJ1-1, with D perhaps matching TRBD1 (5 bases). The CDR3 extends over 14 amino acids. Trimming cost V 0 bases and J 8 bases, with 16 bases left between them. The germline V gene encodes CDR1 DFQATT and CDR2 SNEGSKA (reference sequence). The CDR3 region has the DNA TGCAGTGCTAGAGATTCTGACAGACTAGCGGAAGCTTTCTTT. Its protein is CSARDSDRLAEAFF.

In this sample, this clonotype turned up a few times. V usage is TRBV14 and J usage is TRBJ1-1, with TRBD1 as a possible D gene (6 bases). Trimming removed 6 bases at V and 3 bases at J, with 20 bases between. Looked up from germline, CDR1 is SGHDN and CDR2 is FVKESK. The CDR3 sequence is 16 residues long. DNA of the CDR3: TGTGCCAGCAGTCAATACCTCGGCCCAGGGGACACTGAAGCTTTCTTT. It is translated as CASSQYLGPGDTEAFF.

This clonotype was picked up a small number of times. The gene calls are TRBV5-1 and TRBJ2-5; possibly TRBD1 or TRBD2 for D (5 bases each). The germline V gene has CDR1 SGHRS and CDR2 YFSETQ. Trimming took off 7 bases at V and 2 bases at J, with 15 bases between the two ends. The CDR3 has 14 amino acids. CDR3 loop: CASGDLGWQETQYF. The CDR3 DNA follows: TGCGCCAGCGGGGACCTGGGTTGGCAAGAGACCCAGTACTTC.

Only a few counts were recorded for this clonotype. The chain uses TRBV29-1 and TRBJ2-3; possible D gene TRBD1, 6 bases. The germline V and J ends were trimmed by 5 bases and 3 bases, with 9 bases remaining between them. CDR1 and CDR2 from the germline V gene are SQVTM and ANQGSEA. The CDR3 is 12 amino acids. The CDR3 loop reads CSVQGLTDTQYF. Here the CDR3 DNA reads TGCAGCGTTCAGGGGCTGACAGATACGCAGTATTTT.

This clonotype was counted between two and nine times. This chain links TRBV28 with TRBJ2-7; 9 bases match TRBD1. Germline lookup yields CDR1 MDHEN and CDR2 SYDVKM. This CDR3 spans 15 amino acids. V gave up 6 bases and J gave up 4 bases; unmatched junction bases: 10. This CDR3 reads CASRPPGTGLYEQYF. The CDR3 coding sequence is TGTGCCAGCAGACCACCCGGGACAGGGTTATACGAGCAGTACTTC.

A note on this clonotype: Relative to the germline gene, one junction end is altered; a read error may explain this. The chain joins TRBV11-1 to TRBJ1-1; TRBD1 might be the D (5 bases). Germline CDR1 is SGHAT and CDR2 is FQDESV (reference sequence). The CDR3 is 15 amino acids. The CDR3 loop is CVSSLNQGGGTEAFF. CDR3 in DNA: TGTGTCAGCAGCTTAAACCAGGGTGGCGGCACTGAAGCTTTCTTT.

This clonotype was detected ten times or more. This sequence joins TRBV6-1 and TRBJ2-1, with 12 positions matching TRBD2. V dropped 5 bases and J dropped 8; count of bases not matched to a gene: 19. Per the germline V gene, CDR1 is MNHNS and CDR2 is SASEGT. The CDR3 covers 19 residues. CDR3 coding DNA: TGTGCCAGCAGTACCCGCAGGGTCCCTAGCGGGGGGGCCGGTTATGAGCAGTTCTTC. This translates into CASSTRRVPSGGAGYEQFF.

This clonotype was counted between two and nine times. The chain has TRBV20-1 and TRBJ1-1; D is uncertain. Germline V gene data show CDR1 as DFQATT and CDR2 as SNEGSKA (reference sequence). This CDR3 comprises 11 residues. Trimming took 5 bases from V and 0 from J, leaving 4 bases between them. The CDR3 is CSARMNTEAFF. CDR3 sequence (DNA): TGCAGTGCTCGCATGAACACTGAAGCTTTCTTT.

This clonotype was detected a few times. The V call is TRBV28, the J call TRBJ2-7; tentative D call: TRBD2 (5 bases). Germline CDR1 MDHEN, CDR2 SYDVKM. V lost 5 bases to trimming and J lost 9 bases, with 17 bases between them. The CDR3 is 13 amino acids. The CDR3 protein is CASSPQFPLGQYF. The CDR3 coding sequence is TGTGCCAGCAGTCCGCAATTCCCACTAGGGCAGTACTTC.

This clonotype was counted only a few times. V usage is TRBV11-2 and J usage is TRBJ2-3; D remains ambiguous. This CDR3 comprises 15 residues. CDR1 SGHAT and CDR2 FQNNGV come from the germline V gene. V lost 1 base, J lost 0 bases, and 8 bases lay in between. CDR3 DNA sequence: TGTGCCAGCAGCTTAGGGCTCGACAGCACAGATACGCAGTATTTT. This sequence encodes CASSLGLDSTDTQYF.

The V gene is TRBV20-1, the J gene TRBJ1-2, with a tentative D call TRBD1 (6 bases). Germline CDR1 reads DFQATT; CDR2 reads SNEGSKA (reference sequence). Trimming took 6 bases from V and 4 from J, leaving 18 bases between them. The CDR3 totals 14 residues. CDR3 residues: CSAPNRVVVYGYTF. The CDR3 DNA is TGCAGTGCCCCGAACAGGGTCGTCGTCTATGGCTACACCTTC.

This clonotype has ten or more counts. This rearrangement joins TRBV29-1 to TRBJ2-5, with 12 bases aligning to TRBD2. Germline loops: CDR1 SQVTM, CDR2 ANQGSEA. The CDR3 length is 14 residues. V shed 8 bases and J 2 bases; nucleotides not matched to a gene: 6. This CDR3 reads CSSSGTSGQETQYF. Written as DNA, the CDR3 is TGCAGCAGTTCCGGGACTAGCGGGCAAGAGACCCAGTACTTC.

This clonotype was picked up many times. The rearrangement uses TRBV29-1 and TRBJ2-1; D is unresolved. CDR3 length: 15 residues. Germline CDR1 and CDR2: SQVTM and ANQGSEA. V shed 2 bases and J shed 10 bases, with 21 bases lying between them. This CDR3 reads CSVEFVSYGKGEQFF. The CDR3 coding sequence is TGCAGCGTTGAATTCGTAAGTTATGGGAAGGGCGAGCAGTTCTTC.